These 9 T cell receptor beta chains originate from one sample sequenced in a study of shared clonotypes between healthy human individuals. TCRdb keeps only in-frame clones here, not all; method: immunoSEQ multiplex PCR. The sample lists approximately 2,000,000 clones; around 95% were seen once. Naive CD8 cells comprised CD45RO-negative, CCR7-positively selected cells, excluding terminally differentiated effector memory CD45RA+ cells. The sequenced sample was naive CD8+ T cells from PBMCs. The receptor set was obtained from a man in his late teens or twenties in good health. Some clones in this sample may be carry-over from other donors' samples.

As to this clone: Other DNA sequences within the sample encode an identical CDR3. The genes are TRBV27 and TRBJ1-1, with a weak D call TRBD1 (6 bases). Germline V gives CDR1 MNHEY, CDR2 SMNVEV (reference sequence). V lost 3 bases and J 1 base, leaving 6 bases between the germline ends. CDR3 length: 13 residues. The CDR3 protein is CASSFRGNTEAFF. Written as DNA, the CDR3 is TGTGCCAGCAGTTTCAGGGGGAACACTGAAGCTTTCTTT.

The gene calls are TRBV30 and TRBJ1-5, with D unresolved. This CDR3 spans 14 amino acids. V lost 0 bases, J lost 1 base, and 7 bases lay in between. CDR1 GTSNPN and CDR2 SVGIG come from the germline V gene (reference sequence). The CDR3 reads CAWSVRPSNQPQHF. CDR3 sequence (DNA): TGTGCCTGGAGTGTCCGGCCCAGCAATCAGCCCCAGCATTTT.

Remarks on this clone: Other DNA sequences in the sample encode the same CDR3. CDR3 in amino acids: CASSLRNQPQHF. In nucleotides, the CDR3 is TGTGCCAGCAGTTTACGCAATCAGCCCCAGCATTTT. The chain has TRBV27 and TRBJ1-5; D not certain. The ends were cut back, 2 bases at V and 2 bases at J, with 1 base in the middle. CDR1 is MNHEY, CDR2 SMNVEV, per germline (reference sequence). The CDR3 runs to 12 residues.

This chain uses TRBV2 with TRBJ2-2; TRBD1 aligns across 8 bases. The CDR3 has 19 amino acids. Germline V lookup: CDR1 SNHLY, CDR2 FYNNEI. V was clipped by 4 bases and J by 1 base; unmatched bases: 14. CDR3 residues: CASSGLGQGAGWNTGELFF. CDR3 in DNA: TGTGCCAGCAGTGGGTTAGGGCAGGGGGCAGGTTGGAACACCGGGGAGCTGTTTTTT. Full variable domain (missing parts from reference TRBV2 and TRBJ2-2): EPEVTQTPSHQVTQMGQEVILRCVPISNHLYFYWYRQILGQKVEFLVSFYNNEISEKSEIFDDQFSVERPDGSNFTLKIRSTKLEDSAMYFCASSGLGQGAGWNTGELFFGEGSRLTVL.

The genes are TRBV7-6 and TRBJ2-1; the match to TRBD2 covers 12 bases. CDR1 is SGHVS and CDR2 is FNYEAQ in the germline V gene. There are 16 residues in the CDR3. Losses at the gene ends were 5 bases for V and 4 bases for J; bases not matched to a gene: 6. The CDR3 sequence: CASSPRTSGTYNEQFF. The CDR3 coding sequence is TGTGCCAGCAGCCCGAGGACTAGCGGGACTTACAATGAGCAGTTCTTC.

This chain uses TRBV10-3 with TRBJ1-5; D is uncertain. The CDR3 is 15 amino acids. V lost 7 bases and J 0 bases, leaving 13 bases between the germline ends. Germline CDR1 reads ENHRY; CDR2 reads SYGVKD. CDR3 in DNA: TGTGCCATCAATCCCGACGGGGATAGCAATCAGCCCCAGCATTTT. Amino acid sequence: CAINPDGDSNQPQHF.

V is TRBV9 and J is TRBJ2-1; 13 bases map to TRBD2. There are 15 residues in the CDR3. Germline lookup yields CDR1 SGDLS and CDR2 YYNGEE. The V gene end was trimmed by 4 bases and the J gene end by 10 bases; junction bases not matched to a gene: 8. The CDR3 loop is CASSLRTSGRDEQFF. Here the CDR3 DNA reads TGTGCCAGCAGCCTCAGGACTAGCGGGAGAGACGAGCAGTTCTTC.

The chain employs TRBV14 and TRBJ2-1; 12 bases agree with TRBD2. The V and J ends lost 8 bases and 7 bases, in that order; junction bases with no gene match: 12. This CDR3 region has 16 residues. Germline CDR1 reads SGHDN; CDR2 reads FVKESK. In nucleotides, the CDR3 is TGTGCCAGCTCCCCAAGACTAGCGGGAGCGGAAAATGAGCAGTTCTTC. It yields the protein CASSPRLAGAENEQFF.

This chain joins TRBV7-9 and TRBJ2-1; a possible D gene is TRBD1 (5 bases). The CDR3 spans 13 residues. Per the germline V gene, CDR1 is SEHNR and CDR2 is FQNEAQ (reference sequence). V lost 5 bases to trimming and J lost 8 bases, with 13 bases between them. DNA of the CDR3: TGTGCCAGCAGCCTAGGACACATCGATGAGCAGTTCTTC. Its protein product is CASSLGHIDEQFF.